This T cell receptor beta chain stems from a study of blood T cell repertoires in COVID-19. About the research overall: T cells, B-cell-depleted T cells, or PBMCs provided the cDNA or gDNA that served as material.

Generated by immunoSEQ multiplex PCR, the TCRdb table keeps only in-frame clones and is missing some. The sample includes under 150,000 clones, around four fifths of them seen just once. This clone was found once. V gave up 3 bases and J gave up 2 bases; unmatched junction bases: 4. Germline CDR1 is KGHSH and CDR2 is LQKENI. The CDR3 extends over 16 amino acids. Specimen: peripheral blood. The chain uses TRBV18 and TRBJ1-5, with TRBD1 identical over 10 bases. This TCR was sampled from a man between 65 and 85 years old with active or convalescent COVID-19. CDR3 residues: CASSPRDRGGNQPQHF. The DNA of the CDR3 is TGTGCCAGCTCACCTAGGGACAGGGGAGGCAATCAGCCCCAGCATTTT. Using reference TRBV18 and TRBJ1-5 for the parts outside the CDR3, the full variable domain is NAGVMQNPRHLVRRRGQEARLRCSPMKGHSHVYWYRQLPEEGLKFMVYLQKENIIDESGMPKERFSAEFPKEGPSILRIQQVVRGDSAAYFCASSPRDRGGNQPQHFGDGTRLSIL.